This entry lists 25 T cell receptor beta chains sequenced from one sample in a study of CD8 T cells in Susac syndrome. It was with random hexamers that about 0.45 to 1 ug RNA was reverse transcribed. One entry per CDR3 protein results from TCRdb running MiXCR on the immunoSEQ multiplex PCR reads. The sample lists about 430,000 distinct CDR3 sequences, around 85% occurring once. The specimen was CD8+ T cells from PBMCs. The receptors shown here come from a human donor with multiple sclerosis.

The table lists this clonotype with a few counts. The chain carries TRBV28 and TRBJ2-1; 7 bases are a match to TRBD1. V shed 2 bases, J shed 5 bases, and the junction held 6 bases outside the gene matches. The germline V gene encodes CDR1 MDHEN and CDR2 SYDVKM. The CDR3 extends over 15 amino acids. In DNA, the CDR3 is TGTGCCAGCAGTTTAGACAGGGAAACACACAATGAGCAGTTCTTC. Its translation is CASSLDRETHNEQFF.

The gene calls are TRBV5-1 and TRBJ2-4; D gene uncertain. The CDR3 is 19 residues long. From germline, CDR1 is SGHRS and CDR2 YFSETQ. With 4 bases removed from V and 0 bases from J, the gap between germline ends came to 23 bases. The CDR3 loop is CASSPRLRWQTLAKNIQYF. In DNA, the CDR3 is TGCGCCAGCAGCCCAAGGTTACGATGGCAAACCCTAGCCAAAAACATTCAGTACTTC.

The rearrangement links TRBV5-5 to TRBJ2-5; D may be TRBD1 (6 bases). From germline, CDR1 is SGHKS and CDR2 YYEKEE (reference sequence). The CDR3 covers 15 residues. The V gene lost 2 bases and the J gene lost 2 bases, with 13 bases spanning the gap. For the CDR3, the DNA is TGTGCCAGCAGCTTTTGGACAGCCGATCAAGAGACCCAGTACTTC. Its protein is CASSFWTADQETQYF.

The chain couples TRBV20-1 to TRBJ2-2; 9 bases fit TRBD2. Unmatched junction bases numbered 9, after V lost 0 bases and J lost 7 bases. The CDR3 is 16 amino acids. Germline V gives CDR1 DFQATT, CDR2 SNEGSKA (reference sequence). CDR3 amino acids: CSARELLAGAYGELFF. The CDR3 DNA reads TGCAGTGCTAGAGAACTTTTAGCGGGAGCGTACGGGGAGCTGTTTTTT.

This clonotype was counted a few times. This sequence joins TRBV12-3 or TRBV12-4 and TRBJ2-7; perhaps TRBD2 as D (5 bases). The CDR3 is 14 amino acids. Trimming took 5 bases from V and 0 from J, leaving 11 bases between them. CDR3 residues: CASSPVGSSYEQYF. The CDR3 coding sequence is TGTGCCAGCAGTCCTGTGGGGAGCTCCTACGAGCAGTACTTC.

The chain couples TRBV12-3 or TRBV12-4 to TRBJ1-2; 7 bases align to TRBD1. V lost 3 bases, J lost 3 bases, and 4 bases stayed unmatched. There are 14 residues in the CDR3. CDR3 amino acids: CASSFPGGDYGYTF. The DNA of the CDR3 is TGTGCCAGCAGTTTTCCAGGGGGGGACTATGGCTACACCTTC.

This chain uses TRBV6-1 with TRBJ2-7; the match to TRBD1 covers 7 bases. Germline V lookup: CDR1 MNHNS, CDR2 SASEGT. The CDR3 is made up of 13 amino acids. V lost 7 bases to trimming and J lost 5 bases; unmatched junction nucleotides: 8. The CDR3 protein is CASTKTGFNEQYF. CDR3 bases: TGTGCCAGCACCAAGACAGGGTTCAACGAGCAGTACTTC.

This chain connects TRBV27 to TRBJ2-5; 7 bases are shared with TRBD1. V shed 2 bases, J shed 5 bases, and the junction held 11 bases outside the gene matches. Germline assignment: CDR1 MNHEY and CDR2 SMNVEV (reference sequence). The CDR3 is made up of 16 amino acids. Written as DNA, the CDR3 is TGTGCCAGCAGTTTAGGGTACAGGGGTCCAGGGGAGACCCAGTACTTC. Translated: CASSLGYRGPGETQYF.

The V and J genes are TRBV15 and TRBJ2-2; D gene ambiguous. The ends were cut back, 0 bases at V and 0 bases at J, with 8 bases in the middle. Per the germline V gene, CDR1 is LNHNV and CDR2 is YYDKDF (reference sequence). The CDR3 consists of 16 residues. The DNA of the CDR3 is TGTGCCACCAGCAGAGATCCCAGTCCGAACACCGGGGAGCTGTTTTTT. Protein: CATSRDPSPNTGELFF.

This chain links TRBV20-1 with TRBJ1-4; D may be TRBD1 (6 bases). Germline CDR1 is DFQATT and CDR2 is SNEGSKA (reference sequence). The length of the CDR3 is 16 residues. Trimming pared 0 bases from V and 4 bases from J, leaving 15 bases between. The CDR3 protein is CSAREVQDRNNEKLFF. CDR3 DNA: TGCAGTGCTAGAGAAGTCCAGGACAGAAATAATGAAAAACTGTTTTTT.

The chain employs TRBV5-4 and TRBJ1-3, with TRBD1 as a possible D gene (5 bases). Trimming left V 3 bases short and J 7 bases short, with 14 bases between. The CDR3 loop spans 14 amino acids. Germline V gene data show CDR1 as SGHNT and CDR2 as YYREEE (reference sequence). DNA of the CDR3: TGTGCCAGCAGCTCAAGCGGCCGGGGGAACACCATATATTTT. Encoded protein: CASSSSGRGNTIYF.

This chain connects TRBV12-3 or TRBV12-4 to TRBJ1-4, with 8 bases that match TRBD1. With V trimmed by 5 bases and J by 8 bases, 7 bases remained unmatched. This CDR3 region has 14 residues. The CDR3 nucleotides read TGTGCCAGCAGTGCTGGGACAGGACGAGAAAAACTGTTTTTT. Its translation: CASSAGTGREKLFF.

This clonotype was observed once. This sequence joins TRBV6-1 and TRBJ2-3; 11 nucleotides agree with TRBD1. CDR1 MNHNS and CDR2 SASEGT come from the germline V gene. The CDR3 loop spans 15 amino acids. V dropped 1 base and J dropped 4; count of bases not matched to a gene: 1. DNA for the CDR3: TGTGCCAGCAGTGAAGGGGGACAGGGGGCAGATACGCAGTATTTT. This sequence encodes CASSEGGQGADTQYF.

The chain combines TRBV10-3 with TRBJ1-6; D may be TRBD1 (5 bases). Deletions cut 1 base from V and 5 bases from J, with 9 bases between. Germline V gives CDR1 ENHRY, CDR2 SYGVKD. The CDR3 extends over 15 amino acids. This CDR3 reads CAISEWGPDNSPLHF. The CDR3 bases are TGTGCCATCAGTGAGTGGGGACCAGATAATTCACCCCTCCACTTT.

CDR3 in DNA: TGTGCCATCAGTAGAGGGGCAGGGGGCCCCAATGAGCAGTTCTTC. Translated: CAISRGAGGPNEQFF. The chain is built from TRBV10-3 and TRBJ2-1, with 8 positions matching TRBD1. Germline loops: CDR1 ENHRY, CDR2 SYGVKD. The CDR3 is made up of 15 amino acids. V was pared by 5 bases and J by 6 bases, with 9 bases of the junction left unmatched.

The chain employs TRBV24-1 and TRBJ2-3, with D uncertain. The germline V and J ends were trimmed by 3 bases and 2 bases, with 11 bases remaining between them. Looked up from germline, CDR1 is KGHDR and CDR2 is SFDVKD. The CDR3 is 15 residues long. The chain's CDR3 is CATSDSGVNTDTQYF. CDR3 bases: TGTGCCACCAGTGATAGTGGGGTGAACACAGATACGCAGTATTTT.

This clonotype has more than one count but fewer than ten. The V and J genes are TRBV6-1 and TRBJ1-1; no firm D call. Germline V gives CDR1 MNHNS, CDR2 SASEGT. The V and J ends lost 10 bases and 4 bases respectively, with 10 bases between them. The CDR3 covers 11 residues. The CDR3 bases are TGTGCCACTCTGTTGGGCACTGAAGCTTTCTTT. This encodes CATLLGTEAFF.

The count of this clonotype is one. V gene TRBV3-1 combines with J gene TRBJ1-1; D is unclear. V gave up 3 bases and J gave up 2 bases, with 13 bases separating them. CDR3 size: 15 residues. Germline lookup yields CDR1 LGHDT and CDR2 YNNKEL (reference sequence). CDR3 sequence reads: CASSHRERTNTEAFF. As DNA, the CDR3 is TGTGCCAGCAGCCATCGGGAGAGAACCAACACTGAAGCTTTCTTT.

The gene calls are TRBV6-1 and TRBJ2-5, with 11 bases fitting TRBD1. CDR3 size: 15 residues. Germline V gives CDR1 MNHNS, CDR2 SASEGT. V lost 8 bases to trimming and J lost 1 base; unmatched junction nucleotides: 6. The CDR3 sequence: CASGRGTGGQETQYF. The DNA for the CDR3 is TGTGCCAGCGGTCGCGGGACAGGGGGCCAAGAGACCCAGTACTTC.

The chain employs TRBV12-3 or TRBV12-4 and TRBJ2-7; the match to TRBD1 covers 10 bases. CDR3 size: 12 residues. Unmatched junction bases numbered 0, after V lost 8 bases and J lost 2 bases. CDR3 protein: CASGTGAYEQYF. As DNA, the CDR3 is TGTGCCAGCGGGACAGGGGCCTACGAGCAGTACTTC.

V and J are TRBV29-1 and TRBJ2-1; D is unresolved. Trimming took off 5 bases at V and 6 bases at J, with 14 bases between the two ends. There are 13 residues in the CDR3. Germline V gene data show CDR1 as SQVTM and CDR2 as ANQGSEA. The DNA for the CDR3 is TGCAGCGTTTCTTCGACGGTAAGCAATGAGCAGTTCTTC. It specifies CSVSSTVSNEQFF.

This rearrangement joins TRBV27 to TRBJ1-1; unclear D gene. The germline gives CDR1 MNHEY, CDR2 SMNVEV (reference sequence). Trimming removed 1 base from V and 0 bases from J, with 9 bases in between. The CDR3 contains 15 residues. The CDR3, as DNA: TGTGCCAGCAGTTTATACTCCGGGGTGAACACTGAAGCTTTCTTT. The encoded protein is CASSLYSGVNTEAFF.

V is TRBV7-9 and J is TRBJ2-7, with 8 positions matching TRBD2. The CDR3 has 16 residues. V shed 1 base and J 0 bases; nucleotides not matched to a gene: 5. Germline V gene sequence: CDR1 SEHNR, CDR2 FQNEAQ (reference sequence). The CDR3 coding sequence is TGTGCCAGCAGCTTAGAGCTAGCGGGCCTCTCCTACGAGCAGTACTTC. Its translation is CASSLELAGLSYEQYF. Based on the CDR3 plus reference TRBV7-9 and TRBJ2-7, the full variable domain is DTGVSQNPRHKITKRGQNVTFRCDPISEHNRLYWYRQTLGQGPEFLTYFQNEAQLEKSRLLSDRFSAERPKGSFSTLEIQRTEQGDSAMYLCASSLELAGLSYEQYFGPGTRLTVT.

This CDR3 is CASGGGTYEQYF. The DNA of the CDR3 is TGTGCCAGCGGTGGCGGAACCTACGAGCAGTACTTC. J is TRBJ2-7 and V is TRBV2, with D uncertain. Germline V gene lookup returns CDR1 SNHLY and CDR2 FYNNEI. The CDR3 contains 12 residues. V was clipped by 8 bases and J by 2 bases, with 10 bases between them.

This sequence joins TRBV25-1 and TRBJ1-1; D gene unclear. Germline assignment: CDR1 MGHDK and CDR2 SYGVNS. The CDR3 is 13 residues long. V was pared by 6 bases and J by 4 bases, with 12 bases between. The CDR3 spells CASSQEFGTEAFF. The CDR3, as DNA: TGTGCCAGCAGCCAGGAGTTCGGCACTGAAGCTTTCTTT.